This T cell receptor beta chain was captured in a study of blood T cells in healthy people across ages. Using a J-beta primer mix together with a sample-barcoded 5' primer, a second PCR was run for 7 to 11 cycles. MiXCR, run by TCRdb on the 5' RACE reads, gives a single entry per CDR3 protein. Of about 1,400,000 distinct CDR3 sequences listed, 35% to 45% are singletons. The ends lost 5 bases at V and 2 bases at J; junction bases unmatched: 4. The CDR3 has 15 residues. CDR1 and CDR2 from the germline V gene are SGHTA and FQGNSA. Findings and limits, study-wide: The recorded TCR beta diversity per million T cells decreased in a roughly linear manner with age. Naive CD4+ cell counts and diversity both ran higher in long-lived than in aged donors.

All donors came from Russia, were Caucasian and healthy, and spanned ages about 6 to 90. At least 6 million PBMCs were isolated per sample. This clonotype was detected many times. Its antigen is currently unknown. This chain uses TRBV7-2 with TRBJ2-5, with 11 bases identical to TRBD1. The material sequenced was blood. The sequence was collected from a woman between 18 and 30 years old in good health. DNA of the CDR3: TGTGCCAGCAGCGTAGGACAGGGGGCTCAAGAGACCCAGTACTTC. Translated, it gives CASSVGQGAQETQYF. The variable domain in full, with the rest retrieved from reference TRBV7-2 and TRBJ2-5, is GAGVSQSPSNKVTEKGKDVELRCDPISGHTALYWYRQSLGQGLEFLIYFQGNSAPDKSGLPSDRFSAERTGGSVSTLTIQRTQQEDSAVYLCASSVGQGAQETQYFGPGTRLLVL.